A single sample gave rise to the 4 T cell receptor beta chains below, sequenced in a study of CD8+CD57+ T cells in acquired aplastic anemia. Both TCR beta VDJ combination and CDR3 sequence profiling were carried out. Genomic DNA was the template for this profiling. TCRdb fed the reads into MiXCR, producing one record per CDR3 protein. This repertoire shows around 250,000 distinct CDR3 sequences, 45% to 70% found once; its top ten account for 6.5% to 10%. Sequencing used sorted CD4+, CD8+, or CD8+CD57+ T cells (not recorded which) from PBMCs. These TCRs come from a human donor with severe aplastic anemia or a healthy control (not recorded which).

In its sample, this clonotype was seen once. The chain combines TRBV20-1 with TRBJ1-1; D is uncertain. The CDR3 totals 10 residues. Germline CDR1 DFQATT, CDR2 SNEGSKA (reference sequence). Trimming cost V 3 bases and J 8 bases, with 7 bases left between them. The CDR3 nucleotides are TGCAGTGCTAGTCGACTAGAAGCTTTCTTT. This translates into CSASRLEAFF.

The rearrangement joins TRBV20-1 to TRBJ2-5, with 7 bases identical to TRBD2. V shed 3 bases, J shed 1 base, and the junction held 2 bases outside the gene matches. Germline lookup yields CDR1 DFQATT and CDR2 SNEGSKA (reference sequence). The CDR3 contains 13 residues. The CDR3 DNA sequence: TGCAGTGCTAGGTCTAGCGGCCAAGAGACCCAGTACTTC. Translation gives CSARSSGQETQYF.

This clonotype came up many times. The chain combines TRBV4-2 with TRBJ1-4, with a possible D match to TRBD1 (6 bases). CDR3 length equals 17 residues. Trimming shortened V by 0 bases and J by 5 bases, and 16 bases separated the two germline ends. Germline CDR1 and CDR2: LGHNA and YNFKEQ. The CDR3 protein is CASSQDSNRVGNEKLFF. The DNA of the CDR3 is TGTGCCAGCAGCCAAGATAGTAACAGGGTGGGAAATGAAAAACTGTTTTTT.

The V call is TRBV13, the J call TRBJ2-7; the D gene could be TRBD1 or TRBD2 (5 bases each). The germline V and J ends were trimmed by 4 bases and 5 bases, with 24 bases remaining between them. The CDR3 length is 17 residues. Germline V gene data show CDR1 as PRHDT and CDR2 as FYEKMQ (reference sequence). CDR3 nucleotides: TGTGCCAGCAGCTCCCGTCCCAAAACAGGCAGGGACCACGAGCAGTACTTC. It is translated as CASSSRPKTGRDHEQYF. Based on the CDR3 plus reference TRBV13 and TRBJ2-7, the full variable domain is AAGVIQSPRHLIKEKRETATLKCYPIPRHDTVYWYQQGPGQDPQFLISFYEKMQSDKGSIPDRFSAQQFSDYHSELNMSSLELGDSALYFCASSSRPKTGRDHEQYFGPGTRLTVT.